Given below is one TCR beta chain in context. Only one count was recorded for this clone. Its antigen remains unidentified. Per-base qualities were not stored, and no clone one base away is much larger. Other DNA sequences in this sample translate to the same CDR3. The sample comes from a study of T cell responses to AZD1222 COVID-19 vaccine (dated by TCRdb to about 2021). General notes on the study: AZD1222 recipients with second doses at about 4 weeks or about 12 weeks were pooled, because spike-specific TCR depth and breadth did not differ between schedules. TCR sequencing was performed for roughly 250 trial participants, of whom about 200 were given two doses of AZD1222 and approximately 25 were given two doses of MenACWY control vaccine. Trial participants were enrolled by age into subgroups of 18-55, 56-69 and 70-plus years, and roughly 150, 30 and 60 TCR-sequenced participants, respectively, were included in these subgroups.

The germline V gene gives CDR1 as MDHEN and CDR2 as SYDVKM. Measured from the cysteine to the phenylalanine, the CDR3 is 12 residues long. Here the CDR3 DNA is all that survives: 36 bases in frame from base 1. The V and J ends are trimmed by 2 bases and 6 bases, leaving 8 bases between them. The CDR3 regions of human TCRbeta chains were analyzed by immunosequencing. Per the source publication's procedure: TCRs in the repertoires were matched against a reference library of SARS-CoV-2-specific TCRs that had been generated with the MIRA antigen-specificity platform. Breadth meant the fraction of unique TCRs that were SARS-CoV-2-associated, whereas depth meant the fraction of total T cells that were SARS-CoV-2-associated. Using the MIRA data, each spike-specific TCR was assigned both to the spike region to which the TCR was reactive and to a CD4 or CD8 class. Log10-transformed breadth and depth values were compared by one-way ANOVA with Sidak's multiple comparisons tests. Entries here come from immuneACCESS through TCRdb and include only in-frame sequences with V and J called. Some clones fail to appear in such tables; in the studies checked, an unresolved V gene covers under half of the shortfall, and the cause of the remainder is unknown. V and J calls and clone size are those listed in that table; D and trimming were worked out from the DNA. This sample holds roughly 150,000 clones; nearly 95% were observed only once. Jointly, the top ten make up approximately 5% of the sample.

The paper as a whole reports these results and caveats: Participants were mostly white British, with more females than males. The authors suggested clonal diversity may have been underestimated. Conclusions about previously exposed vaccinees are limited because only six or seven AZD1222 recipients were SARS-CoV-2 seropositive at baseline. In the small 56-69-year group, the increase in depth fell short of significance, most likely because of low power. Because no day 14 peak-response samples were available, the repertoires could be characterized only after the peak T cell response. Vaccine-associated CD4 TCRs spanned the whole spike protein, with dominant responses in regions 160-218 and 743-854. Reportedly, close to half of the unique spike-specific TCRs recognized epitopes lying outside the regions that are mutated in the B.1.351 and B.1.1.7 variants. Spike-specific TCR breadth and depth rose significantly after two AZD1222 doses compared with day 0 and with MenACWY recipients.

According to the study, the label for this sample's time point signals: baseline before first vaccination. Samples from vaccinated people were obtained from the UK trials COV001 and COV002, which included a single-blind randomized controlled phase 2/3 trial of AZD1222 (ChAdOx1 nCoV-19) in healthy adults. Trial participant PBMC samples were collected at day 0 and day 28 after the second dose for TCRbeta chain sequencing. Recombination linked TRBV28 to TRBJ2-7; no D gene call is confident. The sequencing used peripheral blood, collected on day 0 of AZD1222 vaccination. The TCR originated in an adult in good health. The DNA sequence is TGTGCCAGCAGTTTAGAGGAGAGCGAGCAGTACTTC. This gives the protein CASSLEESEQYF. Outside the CDR3, residues come from the reference TRBV28 and TRBJ2-7 proteins, so the full variable domain is: DVKVTQSSRYLVKRTGEKVFLECVQDMDHENMFWYRQDPGLGLRLIYFSYDVKMKEKGDIPEGYSVSREKKERFSLILESASTNQTSMYLCASSLEESEQYFGPGTRLTVT.